Listed below are T cell receptor beta chains from one sample, sequenced in a study of siplizumab effects on memory and regulatory T cells. Using immunoSEQ multiplex PCR, the repertoire was profiled, and TCRdb retains in-frame clones only, with some absent. The sample shows about 87,000 clones, approximately 88% of them seen only once. Sequenced material: Tregs sorted from blood. The receptors derive from a human donor in good health. The conserved cysteine and the conserved F or W are not part of the CDR3 here.

j_gene	v_gene	CDR3aa
TRBJ2-3	TRBV6-1	ASSVQGRDTQY
TRBJ2-2	TRBV10-3	AISGGTGELF
TRBJ1-2	TRBV27	ASGSTVSYGYT
TRBJ1-1	TRBV15	ATSRVGGSTEAF
TRBJ2-5	TRBV6-5	ASSPGLVETQY
TRBJ2-1	TRBV4-2	ASSQGGVWGSSYNEQF
TRBJ1-1	TRBV6-1	ASSNQGWTEAF
TRBJ2-1	TRBV5-1	ASSLFRVDVEQF
TRBJ1-5	TRBV6-5	ASSYSGGSQPQH
TRBJ1-4	TRBV4-1	ASSQDPGSRGGKKLF
TRBJ2-1	TRBV19	ASSRGTGGMYEQF
TRBJ2-1	TRBV11-2	ASSLAQGAYNEQF
TRBJ2-1	TRBV18	ASSPLSGTMGEQF
NA	TRBV2	ASRSAGPYEQY
TRBJ2-5	TRBV27	ASSFKGLAVETQY
TRBJ2-3	TRBV5-1	ASSSLGLADTQY
NA	TRBV4-3	ASSRGREGSYEQY
TRBJ2-7	TRBV4-1	ASRGRADEQY
TRBJ1-1	TRBV5-1	ASSADRPRGDTEAF
TRBJ1-2	TRBV23-1	ASSQSRGE
TRBJ2-7	TRBV14	ASSQVISGGEQY
TRBJ2-5	TRBV6-1	ASSEAIGAGKETQY
TRBJ2-7	TRBV7-2	ASSLTRGGYEQY
TRBJ2-7	TRBV11-2	ASSLDYGDRGYEQY
TRBJ2-4	TRBV30	AWSVTSGGLFPNIQY
TRBJ1-2	TRBV19	ASSTRDSPTRGYT
TRBJ1-3	TRBV6-6	ASSYEFSSGNTIY
TRBJ2-4	TRBV6-1	ASTAGAVNIQY
TRBJ2-7	TRBV7-9	ASTKRGRVYEQY
TRBJ1-2	TRBV15	ATSREGQGWSYT
TRBJ2-1	TRBV10-3	AIRGLSGSGGARSYNEQF
TRBJ1-3	TRBV14	ASRPSSSGNTIY
TRBJ2-3	TRBV10-3	AIRRGGAGTDTQY
TRBJ2-5	TRBV29-1	SVREWGRETQY
TRBJ2-7	TRBV2	ASSPGGYTG
TRBJ2-1	TRBV6-1	ASSEPGRGEPYNEQF
TRBJ2-2	TRBV11-3	ASSYTGELF
TRBJ1-6	TRBV15	ATSRPTGAGSPLH
TRBJ2-5	TRBV7-6	ASSLVLAGGSQETQY
TRBJ2-5	TRBV11-2	ASSGSTRETQY
TRBJ2-7	TRBV5-1	ASSIRSGQPSYEQY
TRBJ1-1	TRBV6-6	ASSRGDNEAF